The 19 T cell receptor beta chains reported below all come from one sample, sequenced in a study of blood T cell repertoires in COVID-19. Method: immunoSEQ multiplex PCR; TCRdb's copy keeps in-frame clones and lacks some. The sample consists of about 190,000 clones, around four fifths of them appearing once. Sample: peripheral blood. The receptors come from a middle-aged woman with acute or convalescent COVID-19.

The J gene is TRBJ1-1, the V gene TRBV2; 11 bases fit TRBD1. V shed 4 bases and J 11 bases; nucleotides not matched to a gene: 9. Germline CDR1 and CDR2: SNHLY and FYNNEI. This CDR3 spans 14 amino acids. The CDR3 reads CASSVLGTGGGAFF. For the CDR3, the DNA is TGTGCCAGCAGTGTCCTAGGGACAGGGGGTGGTGCTTTCTTT.

Notes on this clone: This same CDR3 is encoded by further DNA sequences in the sample. V is TRBV27 and J is TRBJ1-5, with 7 positions matching TRBD1. J lost 7 bases, V lost 8 bases, and 5 bases had no gene match. The length of the CDR3 is 12 residues. Germline values: CDR1 MNHEY, CDR2 SMNVEV (reference sequence). CDR3 sequence: CASQGVGQPQHF. CDR3 in DNA: TGTGCCAGCCAGGGGGTGGGACAGCCCCAGCATTTT.

The V gene is TRBV6-5, the J gene TRBJ1-1, with 8 bases aligning to TRBD1. The germline gives CDR1 MNHEY, CDR2 SVGAGI. This CDR3 has 14 residues. V lost 6 bases and J lost 8; bases outside the gene matches: 11. The CDR3 spells CASSITGGGLEAFF. CDR3 bases: TGTGCCAGCAGCATAACAGGGGGGGGGCTGGAAGCTTTCTTT.

DNA for the CDR3: TGTGCCAGCAGTTTGCCGGACAGGGTGGTAGAAAAACTGTTTTTT. It yields the protein CASSLPDRVVEKLFF. The rearrangement joins TRBV28 to TRBJ1-4, with 8 bases fitting TRBD1. The CDR3 length is 15 residues. V gave up 3 bases and J gave up 8 bases; unmatched junction bases: 8. Germline V gene data show CDR1 as MDHEN and CDR2 as SYDVKM.

This clone occurred a few times. The chain uses TRBV7-8 and TRBJ1-5; D unclear. The V end lost 5 bases, the J end lost 7 bases, and 15 bases lay between the germline ends. CDR1 and CDR2 from the germline V gene are SGHVS and FQNEAQ. This CDR3 has 14 amino acids. CDR3: CASSRDRLEQPQHF. In nucleotides, the CDR3 is TGTGCCAGCAGCCGCGACCGCCTAGAACAGCCCCAGCATTTT.

The gene calls are TRBV7-3 and TRBJ1-2; 10 bases agree with TRBD1. CDR1 and CDR2 from the germline V gene are SGHTA and FQGTGA. The V segment lost 5 bases and the J segment 3 bases; nucleotides outside the gene matches: 6. This CDR3 has 15 amino acids. CDR3 sequence (DNA): TGTGCCAGCAGCCACCCGGGACAGGGGCACTATGGCTACACCTTC. Translated: CASSHPGQGHYGYTF.

The chain is built from TRBV7-9 and TRBJ1-3; D gene uncertain. The V gene lost 1 base and the J gene lost 9 bases, with 7 bases spanning the gap. The CDR3 covers 12 residues. Germline lookup yields CDR1 SEHNR and CDR2 FQNEAQ (reference sequence). Here the CDR3 reads CASSLVHTTIYF. Written as DNA, the CDR3 is TGTGCCAGCAGCTTAGTCCACACCACCATATATTTT.

The V gene is TRBV5-1, the J gene TRBJ1-2; tentative D call: TRBD1 (6 bases). The CDR3 is 13 residues long. Per germline, CDR1 SGHRS and CDR2 YFSETQ. V lost 0 bases and J lost 7, with 10 bases in between. CDR3 nucleotide sequence: TGCGCCAGCAGCTTGGCCACAGGGTTTGGCTACACCTTC. Translation: CASSLATGFGYTF.

This chain connects TRBV28 to TRBJ2-7, with TRBD2 matching 7 bases. Trimming cost V 5 bases and J 2 bases; bases outside gene matches: 12. Germline lookup yields CDR1 MDHEN and CDR2 SYDVKM. The CDR3 is made up of 16 amino acids. The CDR3 DNA follows: TGTGCCAGCAGTAGTCCTTCAGCGGGGACTACCTACGAGCAGTACTTC. This encodes CASSSPSAGTTYEQYF.

CDR3 DNA sequence: TGTGCCAGCAGGGTAGGGGCTCAGCCCCAGCATTTT. Protein sequence: CASRVGAQPQHF. The J gene is TRBJ1-5, the V gene TRBV6-5; possibly TRBD1 for D (5 bases). The ends were cut back, 6 bases at V and 6 bases at J, with 9 bases in the middle. The CDR3 spans 12 residues. Per the germline V gene, CDR1 is MNHEY and CDR2 is SVGAGI.

The gene calls are TRBV28 and TRBJ2-7; TRBD2 matches 7 bases. The germline gives CDR1 MDHEN, CDR2 SYDVKM. After removal of 8 bases from V and 3 bases from J, the junction contained 13 bases not matched to a gene. The CDR3 totals 15 residues. For the CDR3, the DNA is TGTGCCAGCCGTGGAAGCGGGGCTTACTACTACGAGCAGTACTTC. It encodes CASRGSGAYYYEQYF.

J is TRBJ1-1 and V is TRBV6-5; TRBD1 agrees at 8 bases. Germline CDR1 reads MNHEY; CDR2 reads SVGAGI. The CDR3 contains 16 residues. The V and J ends lost 1 base and 0 bases, in that order; junction bases with no gene match: 4. The CDR3 DNA follows: TGTGCCAGCAGTTACTGGGGGACAGGTCTGAACACTGAAGCTTTCTTT. Amino acid sequence: CASSYWGTGLNTEAFF.

The chain has TRBV29-1 and TRBJ1-2; D is undetermined. The V gene lost 7 bases and the J gene lost 2 bases, with 8 bases spanning the gap. This CDR3 region has 11 residues. Germline values: CDR1 SQVTM, CDR2 ANQGSEA. The CDR3 reads CSGLLNYGYTF. CDR3 DNA: TGCAGCGGTCTCTTAAACTATGGCTACACCTTC.

This chain uses TRBV5-6 with TRBJ1-3, with TRBD1 as a possible D gene (5 bases). The germline CDR1 and CDR2 sequences are SGHDT and YYEEEE. This CDR3 comprises 15 residues. Deletions cut 4 bases from V and 4 bases from J, with 15 bases between. CDR3 DNA sequence: TGTGCCAGCAGCCCAGTTCAGGGTGGAGGAAACACCATATATTTT. Protein sequence: CASSPVQGGGNTIYF.

Concerning this clone: At one boundary the junction diverges from the germline segment, which might be a read error. This sequence joins TRBV2 and TRBJ1-4; maybe TRBD1 (6 bases). The CDR3 consists of 12 residues. Germline CDR1 and CDR2: SNHLY and FYNNEI. In nucleotides, the CDR3 is TGTGCCAGCAGTGAAGCGGCGTGGGACAAGGTTTTT. Translated, it gives CASSEAAWDKVF.

The CDR3 DNA reads as TGTGCCAGCAGCTCTCCTGGGACAGGGGGATCCTACGAGCAGTACTTC. Amino acids: CASSSPGTGGSYEQYF. The chain carries TRBV13 and TRBJ2-7, with 11 bases fitting TRBD1. Trimming removed 4 bases from V and 1 base from J; junction bases left unmatched: 6. Per the germline V gene, CDR1 is PRHDT and CDR2 is FYEKMQ (reference sequence). There are 16 residues in the CDR3.

The chain has TRBV28 and TRBJ1-1; no clear D. Germline-derived CDR1 and CDR2 are MDHEN and SYDVKM. V lost 3 bases, J lost 7 bases, and 15 bases lay in between. The CDR3 has 14 amino acids. CDR3 protein: CASSLAVSGLEAFF. DNA of the CDR3: TGTGCCAGCAGTTTGGCGGTTTCTGGACTTGAAGCTTTCTTT.

This rearrangement joins TRBV7-9 to TRBJ2-3; D gene uncertain. The CDR3 extends over 13 amino acids. With 5 bases removed from V and 0 bases from J, the gap between germline ends came to 6 bases. CDR1 is SEHNR, CDR2 FQNEAQ, per germline (reference sequence). Here the CDR3 DNA reads TGTGCCAGCAGCAATCCAAGCACAGATACGCAGTATTTT. Encoded protein: CASSNPSTDTQYF.

This rearrangement joins TRBV4-2 to TRBJ2-4; D is perhaps TRBD1 (5 bases). Trimming took 2 bases from V and 8 from J, leaving 10 bases between them. The germline gives CDR1 LGHNA, CDR2 YNFKEQ. This CDR3 spans 13 amino acids. CDR3 nucleotide sequence: TGTGCCAGCAGCCAAACGACAGACGACATTCAGTACTTC. Its protein product is CASSQTTDDIQYF.